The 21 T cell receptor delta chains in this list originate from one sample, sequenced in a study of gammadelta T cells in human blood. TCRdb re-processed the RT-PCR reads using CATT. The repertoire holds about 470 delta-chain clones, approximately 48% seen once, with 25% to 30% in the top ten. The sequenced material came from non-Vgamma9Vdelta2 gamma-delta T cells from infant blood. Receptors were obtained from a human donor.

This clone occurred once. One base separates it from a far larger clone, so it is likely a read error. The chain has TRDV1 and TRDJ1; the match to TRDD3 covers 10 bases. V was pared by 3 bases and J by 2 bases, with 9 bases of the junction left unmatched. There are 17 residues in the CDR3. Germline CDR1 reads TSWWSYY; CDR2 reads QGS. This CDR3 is CALGEFVGWGITDKLIF. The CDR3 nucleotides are TGTGCTCTTGGGGAGTTTGTGGGCTGGGGGATAACCGATAAACTCATCTTT.

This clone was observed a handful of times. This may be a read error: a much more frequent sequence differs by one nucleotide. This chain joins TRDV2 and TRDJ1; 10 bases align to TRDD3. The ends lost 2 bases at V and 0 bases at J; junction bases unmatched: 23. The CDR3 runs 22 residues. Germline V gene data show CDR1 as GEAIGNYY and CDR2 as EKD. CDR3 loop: CACDNDRYAIGGYQGYTDKLIF. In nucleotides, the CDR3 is TGTGCCTGTGACAACGATCGGTACGCTATTGGGGGATACCAAGGATACACCGATAAACTCATCTTT.

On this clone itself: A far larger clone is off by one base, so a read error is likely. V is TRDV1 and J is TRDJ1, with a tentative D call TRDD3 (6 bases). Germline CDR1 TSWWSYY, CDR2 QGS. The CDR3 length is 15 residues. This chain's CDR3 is CALGELGDYTDNLIF. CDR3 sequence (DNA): TGTGCTCTTGGGGAACTAGGGGATTACACCGATAACCTCATCTTT.

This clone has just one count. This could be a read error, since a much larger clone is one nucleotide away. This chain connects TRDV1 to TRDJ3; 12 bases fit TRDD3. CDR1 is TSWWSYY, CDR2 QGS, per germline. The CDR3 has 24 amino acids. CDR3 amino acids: CALGEYRFFDWGIPSSWDTRRMFF. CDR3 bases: TGTGCTCTTGGGGAATACCGGTTTTTTGACTGGGGGATACCCAGCTCCTGGGACACCCGACGGATGTTTTTC.

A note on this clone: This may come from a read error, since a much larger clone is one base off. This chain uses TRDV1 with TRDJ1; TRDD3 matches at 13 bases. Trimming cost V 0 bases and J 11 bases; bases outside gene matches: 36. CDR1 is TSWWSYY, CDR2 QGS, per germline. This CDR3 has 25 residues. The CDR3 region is CALGELVVCLFYPPLDWGIRGGLIF. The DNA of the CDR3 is TGTGCTCTTGGGGAACTAGTTGTATGTCTTTTCTACCCTCCCCTGGACTGGGGGATACGCGGAGGGCTCATCTTT.

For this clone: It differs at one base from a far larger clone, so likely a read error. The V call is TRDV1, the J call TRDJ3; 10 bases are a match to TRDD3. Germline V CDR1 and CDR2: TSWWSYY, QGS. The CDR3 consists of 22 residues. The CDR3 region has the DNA TGTGCTCTTGGGGTTAAGAGGGGGGGATACGCAGGCAGTAGACGGGACACCCAACAGATGTTTTTC. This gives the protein CALGVKRGGYAGSRRDTQQMFF.

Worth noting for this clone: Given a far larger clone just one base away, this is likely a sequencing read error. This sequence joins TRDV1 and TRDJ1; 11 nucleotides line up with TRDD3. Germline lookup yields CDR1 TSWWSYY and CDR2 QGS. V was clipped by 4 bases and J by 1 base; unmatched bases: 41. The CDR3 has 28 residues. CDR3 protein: CALGGYPGLFSYLYWGIGHSNATDKLIF. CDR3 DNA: TGTGCTCTTGGGGGATACCCCGGATTATTTTCCTACCTTTACTGGGGGATAGGCCATTCTAACGCCACCGATAAACTCATCTTT.

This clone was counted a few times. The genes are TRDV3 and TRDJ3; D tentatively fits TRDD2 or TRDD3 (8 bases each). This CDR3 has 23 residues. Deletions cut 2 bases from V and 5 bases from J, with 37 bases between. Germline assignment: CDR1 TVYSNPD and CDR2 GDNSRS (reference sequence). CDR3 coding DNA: TGTGCCTTTGGCTTCCTACGTATTCGAGGGGATACCTCCCTTGTGAGGGACACCCGACAGATGTTTTTC. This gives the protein CAFGFLRIRGDTSLVRDTRQMFF.

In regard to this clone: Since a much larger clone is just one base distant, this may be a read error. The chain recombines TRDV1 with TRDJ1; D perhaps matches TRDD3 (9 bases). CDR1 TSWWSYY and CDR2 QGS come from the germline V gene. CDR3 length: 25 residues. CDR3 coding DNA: TGTGCTCTTGGGGAACTAGGGGGACTTCCTACGTCTATGGTCTGGGGGATCGGGTACACCGATAGACTCATCTTT. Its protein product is CALGELGGLPTSMVWGIGYTDRLIF.

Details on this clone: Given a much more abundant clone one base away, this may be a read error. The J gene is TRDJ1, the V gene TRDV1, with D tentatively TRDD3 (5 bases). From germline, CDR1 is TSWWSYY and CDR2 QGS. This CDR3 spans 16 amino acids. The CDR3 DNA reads TGTGCTATTGGGGAACTCCTGGTTCTATACACCGATAAACTCATCTTT. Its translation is CAIGELLVLYTDKLIF.

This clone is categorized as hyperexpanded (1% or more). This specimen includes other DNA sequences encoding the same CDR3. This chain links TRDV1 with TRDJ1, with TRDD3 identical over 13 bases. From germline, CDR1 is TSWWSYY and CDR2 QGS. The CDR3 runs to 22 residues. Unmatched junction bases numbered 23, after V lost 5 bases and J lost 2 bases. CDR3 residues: CALGNSLNPTGGYAYYTDKLIF. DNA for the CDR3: TGTGCTCTTGGGAACTCTTTGAACCCTACTGGGGGATACGCGTATTATACCGATAAACTCATCTTT.

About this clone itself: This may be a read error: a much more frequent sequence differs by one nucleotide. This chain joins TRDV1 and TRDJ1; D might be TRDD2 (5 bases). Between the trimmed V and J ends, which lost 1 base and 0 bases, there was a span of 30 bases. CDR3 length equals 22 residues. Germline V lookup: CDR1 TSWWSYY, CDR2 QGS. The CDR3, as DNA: TGTGCTCTTGGGGAACCAACTTTTCCTCTTAGGCCGGTGATCCCACACACCGATAAACTCATCTTT. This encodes CALGEPTFPLRPVIPHTDKLIF.

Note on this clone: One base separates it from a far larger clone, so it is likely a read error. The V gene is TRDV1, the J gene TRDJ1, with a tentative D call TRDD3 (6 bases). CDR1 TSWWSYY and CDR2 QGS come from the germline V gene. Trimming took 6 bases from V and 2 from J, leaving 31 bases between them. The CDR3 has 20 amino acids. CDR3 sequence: CALGVFPYPLGPRVTDKLIF. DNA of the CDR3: TGTGCTCTTGGAGTTTTTCCCTACCCCCTGGGGCCCCGAGTTACCGATAAACTCATCTTT.

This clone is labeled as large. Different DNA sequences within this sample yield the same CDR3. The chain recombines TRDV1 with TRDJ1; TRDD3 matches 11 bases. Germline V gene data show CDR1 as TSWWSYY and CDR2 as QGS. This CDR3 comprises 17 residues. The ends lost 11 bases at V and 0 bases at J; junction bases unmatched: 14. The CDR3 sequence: CASGSAGGYPYTDKLIF. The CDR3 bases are TGTGCTTCAGGATCCGCTGGGGGATACCCCTACACCGATAAACTCATCTTT.

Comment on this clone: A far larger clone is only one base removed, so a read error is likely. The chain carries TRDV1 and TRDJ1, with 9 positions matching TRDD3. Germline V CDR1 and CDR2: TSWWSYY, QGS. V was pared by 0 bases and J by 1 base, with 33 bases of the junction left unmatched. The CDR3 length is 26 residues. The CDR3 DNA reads TGTGCTCTTGGGGAACTAGTACACCGTCCCTTCCTTAGTTTGTGGGGGATATGGGGTATCACCGATAAACTCATCTTT. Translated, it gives CALGELVHRPFLSLWGIWGITDKLIF.

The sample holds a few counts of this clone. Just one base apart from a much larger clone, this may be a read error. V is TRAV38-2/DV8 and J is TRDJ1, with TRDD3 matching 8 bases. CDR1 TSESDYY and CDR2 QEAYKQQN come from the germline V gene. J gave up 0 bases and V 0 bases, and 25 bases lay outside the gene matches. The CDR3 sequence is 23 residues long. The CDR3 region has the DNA TGTGCTTATAGGAGCGATTCACTTAGGGGCTGGGGGACACCCAGGGGGTACACCGATAAACTCATCTTT. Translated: CAYRSDSLRGWGTPRGYTDKLIF.

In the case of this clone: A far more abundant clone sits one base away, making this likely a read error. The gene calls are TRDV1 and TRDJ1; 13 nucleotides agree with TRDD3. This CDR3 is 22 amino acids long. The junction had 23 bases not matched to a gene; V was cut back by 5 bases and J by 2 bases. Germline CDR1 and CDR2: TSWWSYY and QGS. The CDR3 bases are TGTGCTCTTGGGAACGCTTTGAACCCTACTGGGGGATACGCGTATTATACCGATAAACTCATCTTT. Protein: CALGNALNPTGGYAYYTDKLIF.

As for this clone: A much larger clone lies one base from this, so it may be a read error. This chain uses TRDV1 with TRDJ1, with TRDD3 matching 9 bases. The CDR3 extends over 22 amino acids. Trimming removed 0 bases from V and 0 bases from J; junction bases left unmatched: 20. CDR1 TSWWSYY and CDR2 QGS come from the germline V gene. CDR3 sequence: CALGELPGYSWGIPTYTDKLIF. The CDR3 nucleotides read TGTGCTCTTGGGGAACTACCAGGTTATTCCTGGGGGATCCCGACGTACACCGATAAACTCATCTTT.

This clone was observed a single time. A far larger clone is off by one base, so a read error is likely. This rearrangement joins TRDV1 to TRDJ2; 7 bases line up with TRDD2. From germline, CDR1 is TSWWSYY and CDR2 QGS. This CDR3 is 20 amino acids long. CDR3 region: CAIGAHFLRWDPRVTAQLFF. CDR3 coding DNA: TGTGCTATTGGGGCCCATTTCCTACGGTGGGATCCCCGGGTTACAGCACAACTCTTCTTT.

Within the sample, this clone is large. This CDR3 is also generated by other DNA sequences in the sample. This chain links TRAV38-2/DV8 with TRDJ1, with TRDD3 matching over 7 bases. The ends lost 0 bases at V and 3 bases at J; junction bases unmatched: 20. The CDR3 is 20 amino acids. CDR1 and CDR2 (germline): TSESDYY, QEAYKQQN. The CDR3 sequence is CAYRSGGTIHAYWGPDKLIF. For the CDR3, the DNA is TGTGCTTATAGGAGCGGGGGTACCATCCACGCTTACTGGGGCCCCGATAAACTCATCTTT.

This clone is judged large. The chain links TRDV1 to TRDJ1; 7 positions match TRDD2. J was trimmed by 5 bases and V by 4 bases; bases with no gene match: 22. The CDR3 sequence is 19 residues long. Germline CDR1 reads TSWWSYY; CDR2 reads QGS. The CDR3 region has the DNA TGTGCTCTTGGGGGGACCTTGTACTCTACGGGCCCTTCCTTGGATAAACTCATCTTT. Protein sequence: CALGGTLYSTGPSLDKLIF.